This record concerns one T cell receptor beta chain sequence. No antigen is known for it. Second-dose schedules of about 4 or about 12 weeks were combined. Clones were sequenced by immunoSEQ multiplex PCR, and TCRdb holds only the in-frame ones, with some missing. The sample holds some 96,000 clones; roughly 84% are singletons and the top ten take 12% to 15%. This record belongs to a study of T cell responses to AZD1222 COVID-19 vaccine. The study, taken as a whole, reports: Epitopes outside B.1.351 and B.1.1.7 mutated regions reportedly drew nearly half of spike TCRs. The sample set comprised mostly white British donors with more females, and clonal diversity was possibly underestimated. Spike-specific TCRs gained breadth and depth after people received two AZD1222 doses.

The CDR3 contains 10 residues. Trimming left V 6 bases short and J 8 bases short, with 7 bases between. The germline CDR1 and CDR2 sequences are MNHEY and SVGAGI. The sequenced sample was peripheral blood, obtained 28 days after the second AZD1222 dose. The source is an adult who received the AZD1222 COVID-19 vaccine. The chain combines TRBV6-5 with TRBJ1-1; D uncertain. The CDR3, as DNA: TGTGCCAGCAGAATGCCGGAAGCTTTCTTT. This sequence encodes CASRMPEAFF.